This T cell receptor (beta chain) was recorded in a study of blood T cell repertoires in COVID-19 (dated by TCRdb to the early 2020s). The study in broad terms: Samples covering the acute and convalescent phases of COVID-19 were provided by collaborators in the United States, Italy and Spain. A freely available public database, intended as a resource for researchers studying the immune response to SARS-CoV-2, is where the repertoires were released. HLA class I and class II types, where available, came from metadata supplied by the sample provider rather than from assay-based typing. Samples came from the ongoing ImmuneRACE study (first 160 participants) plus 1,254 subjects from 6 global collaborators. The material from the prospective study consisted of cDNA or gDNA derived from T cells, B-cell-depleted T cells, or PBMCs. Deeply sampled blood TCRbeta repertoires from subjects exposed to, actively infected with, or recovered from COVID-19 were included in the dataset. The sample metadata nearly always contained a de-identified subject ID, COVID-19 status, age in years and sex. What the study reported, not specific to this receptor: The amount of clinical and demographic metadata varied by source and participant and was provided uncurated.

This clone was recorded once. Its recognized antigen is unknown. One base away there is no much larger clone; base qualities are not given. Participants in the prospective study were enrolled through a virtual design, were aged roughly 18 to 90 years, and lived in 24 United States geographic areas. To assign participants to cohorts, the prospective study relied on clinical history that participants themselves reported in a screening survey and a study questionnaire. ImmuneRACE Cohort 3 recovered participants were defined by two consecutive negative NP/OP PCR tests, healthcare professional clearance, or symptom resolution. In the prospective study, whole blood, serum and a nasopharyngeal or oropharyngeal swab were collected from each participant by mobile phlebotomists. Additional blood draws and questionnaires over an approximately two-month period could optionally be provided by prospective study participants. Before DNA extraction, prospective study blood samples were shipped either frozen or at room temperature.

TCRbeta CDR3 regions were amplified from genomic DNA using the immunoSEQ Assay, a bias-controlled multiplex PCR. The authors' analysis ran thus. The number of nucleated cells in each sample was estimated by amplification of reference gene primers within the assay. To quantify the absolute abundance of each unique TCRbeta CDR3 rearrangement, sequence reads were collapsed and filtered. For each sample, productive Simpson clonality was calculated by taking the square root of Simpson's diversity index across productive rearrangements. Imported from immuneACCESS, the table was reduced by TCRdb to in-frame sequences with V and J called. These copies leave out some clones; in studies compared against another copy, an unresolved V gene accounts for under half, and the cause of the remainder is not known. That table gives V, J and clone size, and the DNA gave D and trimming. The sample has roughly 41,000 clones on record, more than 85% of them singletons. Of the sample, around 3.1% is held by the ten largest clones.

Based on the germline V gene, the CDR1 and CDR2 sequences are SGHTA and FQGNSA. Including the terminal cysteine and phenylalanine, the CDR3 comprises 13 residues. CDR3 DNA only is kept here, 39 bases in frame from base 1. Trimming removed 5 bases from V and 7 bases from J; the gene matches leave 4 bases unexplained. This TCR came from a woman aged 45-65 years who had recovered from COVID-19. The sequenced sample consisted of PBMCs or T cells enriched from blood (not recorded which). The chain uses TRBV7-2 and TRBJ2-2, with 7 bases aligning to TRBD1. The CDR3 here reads CASSMQGVGELFF. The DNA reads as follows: TGTGCCAGCAGCATGCAGGGGGTCGGGGAGCTGTTTTTT.